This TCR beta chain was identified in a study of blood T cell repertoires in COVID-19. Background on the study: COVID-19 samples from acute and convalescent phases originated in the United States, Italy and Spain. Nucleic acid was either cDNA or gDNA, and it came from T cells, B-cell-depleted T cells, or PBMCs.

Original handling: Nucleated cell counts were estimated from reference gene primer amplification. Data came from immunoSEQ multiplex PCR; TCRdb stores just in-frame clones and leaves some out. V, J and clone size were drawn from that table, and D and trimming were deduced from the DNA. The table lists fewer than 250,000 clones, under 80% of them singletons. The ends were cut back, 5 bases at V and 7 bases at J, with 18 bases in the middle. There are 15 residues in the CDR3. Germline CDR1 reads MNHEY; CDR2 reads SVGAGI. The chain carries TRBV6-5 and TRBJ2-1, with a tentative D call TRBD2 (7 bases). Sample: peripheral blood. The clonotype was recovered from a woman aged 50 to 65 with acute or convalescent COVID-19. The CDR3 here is CASSPGGQGLNEQFF. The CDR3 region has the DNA TGTGCCAGCAGTCCCGGGGGGCAGGGACTTAATGAGCAGTTCTTC.